The 8 T cell receptor beta chains below all came from one sample that was sequenced in a study of beta chain features in type 1 diabetes. Sequencing targeted expressed TCRB transcripts, as all isolated RNA had been reverse transcribed. Here immunoSEQ multiplex PCR was the method, and the copy in TCRdb shows in-frame clones only, minus some. The table shows under 350,000 clones, with roughly an eighth occurring only once. Study-level findings and limits: A moderate, significant TCRB CDR3 shortening appeared in type 1 diabetes across four CD4+ subsets.

These receptors lack a known antigen. Input material: naive CD4+ T cells from blood. These receptor sequences come from a man aged 30 to 39 with type 1 diabetes.

This clone was found once. This chain connects TRBV6-6 to TRBJ2-7; 9 nucleotides align to TRBD2. V trimming: 6 bases; J trimming: 5 bases; junction bases outside the gene matches: 8. CDR3 length: 14 amino acids. Germline V lookup: CDR1 MNHNY, CDR2 SVGAGI (reference sequence). This chain's CDR3 is CASRKREAVDEQYF. The CDR3 DNA reads TGTGCCAGCAGAAAGCGGGAGGCGGTTGACGAGCAGTACTTC.

This clone has just a few counts. This rearrangement joins TRBV9 to TRBJ2-3, with a tentative D call TRBD2 (5 bases). This CDR3 has 13 residues. With 3 bases removed from V and 6 bases from J, the gap between germline ends came to 11 bases. Germline values: CDR1 SGDLS, CDR2 YYNGEE. The CDR3 bases are TGTGCCAGCAGCGCCGGGGTCTGGGATACGCAGTATTTT. Translated: CASSAGVWDTQYF.

This clone has a handful of counts. This chain joins TRBV9 and TRBJ2-1; D is perhaps TRBD2 (6 bases). The V gene's germline CDR1 is SGDLS and CDR2 YYNGEE. Trimming pared 1 base from V and 8 bases from J, leaving 13 bases between. The CDR3 has 14 residues. CDR3 sequence (DNA): TGTGCCAGCAGCGTAAGGGTTAGCGGCTATGAGCAGTTCTTC. This encodes CASSVRVSGYEQFF.

This clone was counted a few times. This chain links TRBV20-1 with TRBJ1-1; D possibly corresponds to TRBD1 (6 bases). CDR3 length equals 11 residues. The ends were cut back, 3 bases at V and 12 bases at J, with 14 bases in the middle. Per the germline V gene, CDR1 is DFQATT and CDR2 is SNEGSKA (reference sequence). The CDR3 region has the DNA TGCAGTGCTAGGGCAGGACAGTCTCCTTTCTTT. Translated, it gives CSARAGQSPFF.

This clone occurred a few times. The genes are TRBV19 and TRBJ2-7; maybe TRBD1 (6 bases). Germline CDR1 and CDR2: LNHDA and SQIVND (reference sequence). Between the trimmed V and J ends, which lost 3 bases and 3 bases, there was a span of 12 bases. This CDR3 comprises 14 residues. CDR3 residues: CASSIQGRNYEQYF. The CDR3 DNA reads as TGTGCCAGTAGTATCCAGGGGCGTAACTACGAGCAGTACTTC.

This clone has more than one count but fewer than ten. This rearrangement joins TRBV19 to TRBJ1-1; D is unclear. Trimming pared 7 bases from V and 0 bases from J, leaving 12 bases between. Per the germline V gene, CDR1 is LNHDA and CDR2 is SQIVND (reference sequence). This CDR3 spans 14 amino acids. CDR3 loop: CASKKIVLNTEAFF. CDR3 sequence (DNA): TGTGCCAGTAAGAAGATAGTTTTGAACACTGAAGCTTTCTTT.

The chain joins TRBV2 to TRBJ1-5; TRBD1 agrees at 7 bases. The length of the CDR3 is 15 residues. CDR1 and CDR2 (germline): SNHLY, FYNNEI. Unmatched junction bases numbered 3, after V lost 2 bases and J lost 2 bases. DNA of the CDR3: TGTGCCAGCAGTGAAAACAGGGGAGGCAATCAGCCCCAGCATTTT. It translates to CASSENRGGNQPQHF.

With respect to this clone: It is unclear where the CDR3 begins or ends on the DNA, so no DNA is shown, and the CDR3 is as TCRdb lists it. V is TRBV11-2 and J is TRBJ2-7; the D call TRBD2 from the table was never checked on the DNA. The CDR3 contains 17 residues when both ends are counted. Per germline, CDR1 SGHAT and CDR2 FQNNGV. The CDR3 region is CASSFGSGVTYGYEQYF.